This T cell receptor beta chain comes out of a study of blood T cell repertoires in COVID-19. Study at large: The study drew acute and convalescent COVID-19 samples from the United States, Italy and Spain. PBMCs, B-cell-depleted T cells, or T cells were the source of the cDNA or gDNA that made up the material.

Original analysis: Cell counts per sample came from amplifying reference gene primers. The data were produced by immunoSEQ multiplex PCR, yet TCRdb's version contains in-frame clones alone and is incomplete. V and J calls and clone size follow that table, whereas D and trimming were derived from the DNA. The sample includes about 23,000 clones, 65% to 90% of them seen just once. In germline, CDR1 is SGHTS, CDR2 YDEGEE. The CDR3 length is 14 residues. As for this clone: One junction end disagrees with the germline gene, perhaps due to a read error.

This sequence was found in an elderly woman with acute or convalescent COVID-19. This chain connects TRBV5-8 to TRBJ1-6; 7 nucleotides agree with TRBD1. Sample: peripheral blood. CDR3 protein: CASSLAGGNAPLHF. CDR3 in DNA: TGTGCCAGCAGCTTGGCAGGGGGTAATGCACCCCTCCACTTT.